This TCR beta chain was obtained from a study of a mutant IDH1 vaccine in newly diagnosed glioma. Study in general: Most patients had received both radiotherapy and temozolomide, the prior options being radiotherapy, temozolomide, or both. Findings and caveats of the study: Changes in top peripheral clonotypes did not appear linked to pseudoprogression.

As for time point: week 23, last vaccination. In every dose of vaccine, 300 ug of mutant IDH1 20-mer peptide was given alongside topical imiquimod. Produced via immunoSEQ multiplex PCR; TCRdb's table is partial and in-frame only. In the table there are under 45,000 clones, less than 95% of which are singletons. Concerning this clone itself: No antigen is known for it.

The source was PBMCs, collected from a glioma patient whose treatment included an IDH1 peptide vaccine. This receptor was obtained from a man aged 50-59 years with glioma.

The CDR3 here is CASSQEVVLQRGYYEQYF. The CDR3 DNA reads as TGCGCCAGCAGCCAAGAGGTGGTGTTGCAGCGGGGGTACTACGAGCAGTACTTC. V gene TRBV4-1 combines with J gene TRBJ2-7; 8 bases are shared with TRBD2. CDR3 length equals 18 residues. The V segment lost 0 bases and the J segment 3 bases; nucleotides outside the gene matches: 13. The germline CDR1 and CDR2 sequences are MGHRA and YSYEKL.